This T cell receptor beta chain was observed in a study of cytomegalovirus exposure and HLA in healthy donors. CDR1 is MGHDK and CDR2 is SYGVNS in the germline V gene. V was cut by 4 bases and J by 3 bases, with 6 bases left in between. The CDR3 spans 12 residues. Only a few counts were recorded for this clone. The PCR had 60 Vbeta and 13 Jbeta primers. Generated by immunoSEQ multiplex PCR, the TCRdb table keeps only in-frame clones and is missing some. The sample holds 110,000 to 150,000 clones, roughly 9.4% seen once. The chain joins TRBV25-1 to TRBJ1-2; D is ambiguous. Sequenced sample: PBMCs. This clonotype was obtained from a male donor in good health and CMV-seronegative. CDR3 in amino acids: CASSGQYYGYTF. CDR3 in DNA: TGTGCCAGCAGTGGCCAGTACTATGGCTACACCTTC.